This TCR beta chain was sequenced in a study of blood T cell repertoires in COVID-19. Overall study: COVID-19 samples from acute and convalescent phases originated in the United States, Italy and Spain. PBMCs, B-cell-depleted T cells, or T cells were the source of the cDNA or gDNA that made up the material.

Per the authors' pipeline: By means of reference gene primer amplification, nucleated cell counts were estimated. Libraries were prepared by immunoSEQ multiplex PCR; TCRdb keeps only in-frame clonotypes and omits some of them. V and J calls and clone size are given by that table; D and trimming were obtained from the DNA. The data hold around 260,000 clones, with around 78% observed a single time. Germline CDR1 DFQATT, CDR2 SNEGSKA (reference sequence). This CDR3 is built from 15 residues. V gave up 6 bases and J gave up 0 bases, with 14 bases separating them. Input material: peripheral blood. The V call is TRBV20-1, the J call TRBJ2-2; possible D gene TRBD2, 5 bases. This clonotype originated in a man in his 60s who had recovered from COVID-19. The CDR3 protein is CSASSGGANTGELFF. The CDR3 DNA follows: TGCAGTGCCAGTTCCGGAGGTGCGAACACCGGGGAGCTGTTTTTT.